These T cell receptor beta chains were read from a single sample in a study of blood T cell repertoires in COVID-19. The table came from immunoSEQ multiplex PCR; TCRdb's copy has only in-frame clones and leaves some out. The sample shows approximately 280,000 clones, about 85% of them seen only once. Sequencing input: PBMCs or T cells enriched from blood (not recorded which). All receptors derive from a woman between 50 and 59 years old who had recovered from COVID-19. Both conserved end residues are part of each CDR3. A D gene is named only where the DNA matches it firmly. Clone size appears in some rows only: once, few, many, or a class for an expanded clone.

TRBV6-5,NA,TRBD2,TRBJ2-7,TGTGCCAGCAGTAGTCAAGGCGGGAGGGCCTACGAGCAGTACTTC,CASSSQGGRAYEQYF
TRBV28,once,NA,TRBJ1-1,TGTGCCAGCAAGCCTTCACAGGGCCCTGAAGCTTTCTTT,CASKPSQGPEAFF
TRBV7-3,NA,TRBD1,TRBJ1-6,TGTGCCCGAGCCGGGGCCGGGTCCCCTGACAGGGCACCCCTCCACTTT,CARAGAGSPDRAPLHF
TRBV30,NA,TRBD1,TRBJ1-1,TGTGCCTGGAGTGTAGGGACAGGTGATGAAGCTTTCTTT,CAWSVGTGDEAFF
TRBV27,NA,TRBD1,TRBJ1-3,TGTGCCAGCAGTTTCCGCTCCCCCGAACAGGGGAATGGAAACACCATATATTTT,CASSFRSPEQGNGNTIYF
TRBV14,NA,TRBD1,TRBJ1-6,TGTGCCAGCAGCCCGGGACAGCTGAGGTCACCCCTCCACTTT,CASSPGQLRSPLHF
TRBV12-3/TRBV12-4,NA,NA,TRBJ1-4,TGTGCCAGCTTTGGGGGGGGTAGGGAAAAACTGTTTTTT,CASFGGGREKLFF
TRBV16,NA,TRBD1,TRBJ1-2,TGTGCCAGCAGCCGCGGGACAGGGTCCCACGAGGGCCTTGGCTACACCTTC,CASSRGTGSHEGLGYTF
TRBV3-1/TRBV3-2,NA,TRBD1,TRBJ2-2,TGTGCCAGCAGCCGACAGGGGTCCGGGGAGCTGTTTTTT,CASSRQGSGELFF
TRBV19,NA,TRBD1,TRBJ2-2,TGTGCCAGTAGTATTAGGCCAGGGGGCATCACCGGGGAGCTGTTTTTT,CASSIRPGGITGELFF
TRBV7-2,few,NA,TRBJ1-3,TGTGCCAGCAGCTTAGGACCCCAGGCCGGAAACACCATATATTTT,CASSLGPQAGNTIYF
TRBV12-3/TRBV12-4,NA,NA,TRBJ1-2,TGTGCCAGCAGAGCCGACAGTCATGGCTACACCTTC,CASRADSHGYTF
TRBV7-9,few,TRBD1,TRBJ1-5,TGTGCCAGCAGCATGGGACAGAATAGCAATCAGCCCCAGCATTTT,CASSMGQNSNQPQHF
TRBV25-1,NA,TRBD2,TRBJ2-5,TGTGCCAGCAGTGAGGTCGCTAGCGGGAGGGGGGAGACCCAGTACTTC,CASSEVASGRGETQYF
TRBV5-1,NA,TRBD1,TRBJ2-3,TGCGCCAGCAGCTCGGGACAGGCCACAGATACGCAGTATTTT,CASSSGQATDTQYF
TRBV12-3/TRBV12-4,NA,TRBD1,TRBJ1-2,TGTGCCAGCAGCGCCGGGACAGGGCCTTACACCTTC,CASSAGTGPYTF
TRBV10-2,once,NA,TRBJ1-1,TGCGCCAGCAGTTTCGGCCGGAGAAACACTGAAGCTTTCTTT,CASSFGRRNTEAFF
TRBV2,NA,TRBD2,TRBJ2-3,TGTGCCAGCGAGGGAGCGGGAGGAACAGATACGCAGTATTTT,CASEGAGGTDTQYF
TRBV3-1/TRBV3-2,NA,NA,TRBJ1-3,TGTGCCAGCAGCCCGGACATACCGGGAAACACCATATATTTT,CASSPDIPGNTIYF
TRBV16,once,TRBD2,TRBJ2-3,TGTGCCAGCAGCCGTCCTAGCGGGAGGGGAGATACGCAGTATTTT,CASSRPSGRGDTQYF
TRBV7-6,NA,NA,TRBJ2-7,TGTGCCAGCAGCTTAGCGGGGGCAACCTACGAGCAGTACTTC,CASSLAGATYEQYF
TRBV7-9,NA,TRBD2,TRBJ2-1,TGTGCCAGCAGCTTAGTTGCGGGGGGGCCTAATGAGCAGTTCTTC,CASSLVAGGPNEQFF
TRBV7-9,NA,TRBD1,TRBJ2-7,TGTGCCAGCAGCAAAGTAGGACAGGGGGTTTCCTACGAGCAGTACTTC,CASSKVGQGVSYEQYF
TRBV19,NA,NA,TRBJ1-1,TGTGCCAGTAGCTCCCCGAACAGGGCGAACACTGAAGCTTTCTTT,CASSSPNRANTEAFF
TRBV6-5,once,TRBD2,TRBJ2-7,TGTGCCAGCACCCGGGAGGCGTACGAGCAGTACTTC,CASTREAYEQYF
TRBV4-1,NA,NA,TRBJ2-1,TGCGCCAGCAGCCCGGCGGGGCGAATCAATGAGCAGTTCTTC,CASSPAGRINEQFF